These T cell receptor beta chains were read from a single sample in a study of blood T cell repertoires in COVID-19. The repertoire was sequenced with immunoSEQ multiplex PCR; TCRdb's copy has only in-frame clones and lacks some. The sample lists just under 85,000 clones, around 86% occurring once. What was sequenced was peripheral blood. The receptors derive from a man older than 75 with active or convalescent COVID-19. CDR3s include the opening cysteine and the closing phenylalanine or tryptophan. A D gene is named only where the DNA matches it firmly. Not all rows give a size; the values are once, few, many and, for expanded clones, a class.

V	J	D	size	CDR3	DNA
TRBV19	TRBJ1-6	NA	once	CASKGTLNSPLHF	TGTGCCAGTAAAGGGACACTAAATTCACCCCTCCACTTT
TRBV6-5	TRBJ1-5	TRBD1	NA	CASSFRQGGQPQHF	TGTGCCAGCAGTTTTCGACAGGGGGGTCAGCCCCAGCATTTT
TRBV7-9	TRBJ1-6	TRBD1	NA	CASSSQGQGSSPLHF	TGTGCCAGCAGCTCCCAGGGACAGGGTTCTTCACCCCTCCACTTT
TRBV19	TRBJ1-6	NA	few	CASSIGGDSPLHF	TGTGCCAGTAGTATTGGGGGGGATTCACCCCTCCACTTT
TRBV7-9	TRBJ2-5	TRBD1	once	CASSLAGQGVGTQYF	TGTGCCAGCAGCTTAGCGGGACAGGGGGTTGGGACCCAGTACTTC
TRBV7-2	TRBJ2-1	NA	NA	CASRPRGGTYNEQFF	TGTGCCAGCAGACCAAGGGGGGGTACCTACAATGAGCAGTTCTTC
TRBV5-1	TRBJ2-3	TRBD2	NA	CASSLSSGSTDTQYF	TGCGCCAGCAGCTTATCTAGCGGGAGCACAGATACGCAGTATTTT
TRBV9	TRBJ1-4	TRBD1	NA	CASRGTGSEKLFF	TGTGCCAGCAGGGGGACAGGGAGCGAAAAACTGTTTTTT
TRBV6-5	TRBJ1-3	TRBD1	NA	CASSIQGAPGNTIYF	TGTGCCAGCAGTATCCAGGGGGCGCCGGGAAACACCATATATTTT
TRBV11-3	TRBJ2-6	TRBD1	NA	CASDRQGSAPGANVLTF	TGTGCCAGCGACAGACAGGGCTCGGCTCCTGGGGCCAACGTCCTGACTTTC
TRBV5-1	TRBJ1-1	NA	NA	CASSLVDGGRAEAFF	TGCGCCAGCAGCTTGGTTGACGGGGGGCGGGCTGAAGCTTTCTTT
TRBV2	TRBJ1-4	NA	NA	CASSIGQITQKLFF	TGTGCCAGCAGTATTGGACAGATAACTCAAAAACTGTTTTTT
TRBV11-3	TRBJ2-2	TRBD1	NA	CASSSRDRVGELFF	TGTGCCAGCAGCTCCCGGGACAGGGTCGGGGAGCTGTTTTTT
TRBV2	TRBJ1-1	NA	NA	CASNPGGDTEAFF	TGTGCCAGCAACCCGGGGGGAGACACTGAAGCTTTCTTT
TRBV19	TRBJ2-3	NA	NA	CASSIDYSGTQYF	TGTGCCAGTAGTATTGACTACAGTGGTACGCAGTATTTT
TRBV3-1/TRBV3-2	TRBJ2-5	NA	NA	CASSQDLVSEETQYF	TGTGCCAGCAGCCAAGATCTGGTTAGCGAAGAGACCCAGTACTTC
TRBV11-3	TRBJ1-4	NA	NA	CASSSDRDEKLFF	TGTGCCAGCAGCTCCGACAGAGATGAAAAACTGTTTTTT
TRBV2	TRBJ2-3	TRBD1	NA	CASRGTETDTQYF	TGTGCCAGCAGGGGGACAGAGACAGATACGCAGTATTTT
TRBV2	TRBJ1-5	NA	few	CASSSRSGSNQPQHF	TGTGCCAGCAGTAGCCGATCAGGGAGCAATCAGCCCCAGCATTTT
TRBV19	TRBJ2-3	TRBD2	NA	CASSGAGAADTQYF	TGTGCCAGTAGTGGAGCGGGAGCCGCAGATACGCAGTATTTT
TRBV21-1	TRBJ1-1	NA	NA	CASSLPGKGATEAFF	TGTGCCAGCAGCCTTCCCGGAAAGGGGGCCACTGAAGCTTTCTTT
TRBV7-2	TRBJ2-5	NA	NA	CASSRRGGQETQYF	TGTGCCAGCAGCCGGAGAGGGGGCCAAGAGACCCAGTACTTC
TRBV5-8	TRBJ1-5	NA	NA	CASSRLGGNQPQHF	TGTGCCAGCAGCCGGTTAGGAGGGAATCAGCCCCAGCATTTT
TRBV5-6	TRBJ2-5	TRBD1	NA	CASTGQGAWETQYF	TGTGCCAGCACGGGACAGGGGGCCTGGGAGACCCAGTACTTC
TRBV5-1	TRBJ1-3	NA	NA	CASSLQGSGNTIYF	TGCGCCAGCAGCTTACAGGGCTCTGGAAACACCATATATTTT
TRBV19	TRBJ1-1	TRBD1	NA	CASSIGTGGTEAFF	TGTGCCAGTAGTATAGGGACAGGAGGCACTGAAGCTTTCTTT
TRBV6-5	TRBJ1-1	NA	once	CASGRTEAFF	TGTGCCAGCGGGAGAACTGAAGCTTTCTTT
TRBV9	TRBJ2-1	TRBD2	NA	CASSVDSLAGGGYNEQFF	TGTGCCAGCAGCGTAGATTCTCTAGCGGGAGGAGGCTACAATGAGCAGTTCTTC
TRBV2	TRBJ1-4	TRBD1	NA	CASSKTGVRGGEKLFF	TGTGCCAGCAGTAAAACAGGGGTTCGGGGGGGTGAAAAACTGTTTTTT
TRBV19	TRBJ1-2	NA	NA	CASSLAGGGHVNYGYTF	TGTGCCAGTAGTCTCGCGGGAGGGGGACACGTTAACTATGGCTACACCTTC
TRBV28	TRBJ1-4	NA	NA	CASGTQGINEKLFF	TGTGCCAGCGGGACACAGGGAATAAATGAAAAACTGTTTTTT
TRBV19	TRBJ2-1	TRBD2	NA	CASTLAGYNEQFF	TGTGCCAGTACACTAGCGGGGTACAATGAGCAGTTCTTC
TRBV9	TRBJ2-1	TRBD2	NA	CASSVGSGLGEQFF	TGTGCCAGCAGCGTAGGTAGCGGGTTGGGGGAGCAGTTCTTC
TRBV5-1	TRBJ1-6	NA	NA	CASSYTSGATGANSPLHF	TGCGCCAGCAGCTACACTTCCGGGGCGACAGGAGCGAATTCACCCCTCCACTTT
TRBV12-5	TRBJ1-5	NA	NA	CASGSGYSNQPQHF	TGTGCTAGTGGTTCAGGGTATAGCAATCAGCCCCAGCATTTT
TRBV5-1	TRBJ2-5	NA	NA	CASSSTQETQYF	TGCGCCAGCAGCTCCACACAAGAGACCCAGTACTTC
TRBV28	TRBJ1-5	NA	NA	CASSRGQPQHF	TGTGCCAGCAGTCGCGGTCAGCCCCAGCATTTT
TRBV28	TRBJ1-2	NA	NA	CASNLRVLGGGYTF	TGTGCCAGCAACCTACGGGTGCTGGGAGGTGGCTACACCTTC
TRBV19	TRBJ1-2	NA	NA	CASSISGVNDYGYTF	TGTGCCAGTAGTATTTCCGGGGTCAACGACTATGGCTACACCTTC
TRBV7-2	TRBJ2-1	TRBD1	NA	CASSIRTGGPLDEQFF	TGTGCCAGCAGCATAAGGACAGGAGGACCTTTGGATGAGCAGTTCTTC
TRBV18	TRBJ2-6	TRBD1	NA	CASSPTGGAGANVLTF	TGTGCCAGCTCACCTACAGGGGGCGCTGGGGCCAACGTCCTGACTTTC